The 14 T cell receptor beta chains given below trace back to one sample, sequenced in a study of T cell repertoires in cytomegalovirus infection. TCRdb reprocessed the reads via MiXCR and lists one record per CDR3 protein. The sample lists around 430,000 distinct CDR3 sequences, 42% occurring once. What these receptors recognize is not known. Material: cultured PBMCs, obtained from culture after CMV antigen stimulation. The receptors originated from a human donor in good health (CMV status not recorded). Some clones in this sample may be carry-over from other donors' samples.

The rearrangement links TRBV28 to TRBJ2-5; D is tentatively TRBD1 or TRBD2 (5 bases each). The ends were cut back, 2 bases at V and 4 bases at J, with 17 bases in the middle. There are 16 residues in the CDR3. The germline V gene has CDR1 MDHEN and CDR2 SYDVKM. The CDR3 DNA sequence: TGTGCCAGCAGTTTACCCCGGGGCGCAGGTCGAGAGACCCAGTACTTC. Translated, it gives CASSLPRGAGRETQYF.

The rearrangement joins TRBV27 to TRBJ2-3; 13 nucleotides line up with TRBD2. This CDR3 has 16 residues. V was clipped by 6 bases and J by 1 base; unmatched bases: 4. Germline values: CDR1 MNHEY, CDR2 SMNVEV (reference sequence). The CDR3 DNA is TGTGCCAGCAGAAGACTAGCGGGGGGACGCACAGATACGCAGTATTTT. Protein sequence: CASRRLAGGRTDTQYF.

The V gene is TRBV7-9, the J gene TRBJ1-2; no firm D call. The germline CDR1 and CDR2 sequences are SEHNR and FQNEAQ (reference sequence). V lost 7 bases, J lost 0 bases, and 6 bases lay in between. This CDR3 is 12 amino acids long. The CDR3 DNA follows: TGTGCCAGCACCGCGTCTAACTATGGCTACACCTTC. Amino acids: CASTASNYGYTF.

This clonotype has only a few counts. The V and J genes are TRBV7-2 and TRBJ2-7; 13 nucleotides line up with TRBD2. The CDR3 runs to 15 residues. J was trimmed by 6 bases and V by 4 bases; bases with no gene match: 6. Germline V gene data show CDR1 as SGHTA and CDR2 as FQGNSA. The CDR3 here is CASSSRTSGGREQYF. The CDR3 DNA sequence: TGTGCCAGCAGCTCCCGGACTAGCGGGGGTCGCGAGCAGTACTTC.

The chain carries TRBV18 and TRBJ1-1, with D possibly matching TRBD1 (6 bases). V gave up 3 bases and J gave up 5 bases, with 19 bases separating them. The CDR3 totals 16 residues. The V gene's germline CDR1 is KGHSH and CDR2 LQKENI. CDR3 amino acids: CASSPQGSVGTTEAFF. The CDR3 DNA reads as TGTGCCAGCTCACCCCAGGGGTCAGTCGGAACGACTGAAGCTTTCTTT.

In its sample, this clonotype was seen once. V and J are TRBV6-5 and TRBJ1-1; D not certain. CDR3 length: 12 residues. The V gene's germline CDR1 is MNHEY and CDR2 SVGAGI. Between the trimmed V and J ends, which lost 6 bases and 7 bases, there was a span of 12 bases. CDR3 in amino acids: CASRDTAHEAFF. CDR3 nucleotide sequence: TGTGCCAGCAGAGACACTGCTCATGAAGCTTTCTTT.

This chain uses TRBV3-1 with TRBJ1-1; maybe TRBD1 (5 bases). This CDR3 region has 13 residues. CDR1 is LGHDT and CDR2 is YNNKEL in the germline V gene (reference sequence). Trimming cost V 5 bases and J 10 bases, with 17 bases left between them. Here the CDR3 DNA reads TGTGCCAGCAGCGGAACCGGGACCCCGTCAGCTTTCTTT. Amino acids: CASSGTGTPSAFF.

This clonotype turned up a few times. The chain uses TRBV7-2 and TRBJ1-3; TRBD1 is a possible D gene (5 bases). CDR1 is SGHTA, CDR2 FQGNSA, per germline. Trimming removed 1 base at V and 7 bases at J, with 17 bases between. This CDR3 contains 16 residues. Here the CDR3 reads CASSLDDLVGGNTIYF. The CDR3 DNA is TGTGCCAGCAGCTTAGATGACCTGGTCGGGGGGAACACCATATATTTT.

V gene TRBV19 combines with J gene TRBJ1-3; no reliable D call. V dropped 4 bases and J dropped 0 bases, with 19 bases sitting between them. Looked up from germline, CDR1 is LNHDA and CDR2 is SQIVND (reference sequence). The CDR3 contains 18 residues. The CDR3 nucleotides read TGTGCCAGTAGTAAGCGGCCGGGAGCCGTTCGCTCTGGAAACACCATATATTTT. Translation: CASSKRPGAVRSGNTIYF. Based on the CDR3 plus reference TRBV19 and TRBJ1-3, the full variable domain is DGGITQSPKYLFRKEGQNVTLSCEQNLNHDAMYWYRQDPGQGLRLIYYSQIVNDFQKGDIAEGYSVSREKKESFPLTVTSAQKNPTAFYLCASSKRPGAVRSGNTIYFGEGSWLTVV.

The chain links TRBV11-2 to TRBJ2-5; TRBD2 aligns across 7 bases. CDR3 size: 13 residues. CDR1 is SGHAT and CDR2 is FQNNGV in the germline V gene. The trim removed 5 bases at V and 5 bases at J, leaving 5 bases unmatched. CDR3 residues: CASSPGLVETQYF. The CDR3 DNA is TGTGCCAGCAGCCCCGGACTAGTGGAGACCCAGTACTTC.

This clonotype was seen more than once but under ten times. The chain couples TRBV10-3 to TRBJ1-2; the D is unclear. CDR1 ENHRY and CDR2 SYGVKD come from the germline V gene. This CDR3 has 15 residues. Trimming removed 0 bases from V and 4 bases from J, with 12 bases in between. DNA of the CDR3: TGTGCCATCAGTGAGTCGGGCTCCCCCCTCTATGGCTACACCTTC. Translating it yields CAISESGSPLYGYTF.

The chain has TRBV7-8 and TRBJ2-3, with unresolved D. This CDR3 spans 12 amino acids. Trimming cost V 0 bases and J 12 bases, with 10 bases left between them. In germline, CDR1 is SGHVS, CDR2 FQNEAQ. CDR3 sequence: CASSLAQDRQYF. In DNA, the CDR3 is TGTGCCAGCAGCTTAGCCCAGGACCGTCAGTATTTT. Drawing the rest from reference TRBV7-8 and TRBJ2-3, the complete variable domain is GAGVSQSPRYKVAKRGQDVALRCDPISGHVSLFWYQQALGQGPEFLTYFQNEAQLDKSGLPSDRFFAERPEGSVSTLKIQRTQQEDSAVYLCASSLAQDRQYFGPGTRLTVL.

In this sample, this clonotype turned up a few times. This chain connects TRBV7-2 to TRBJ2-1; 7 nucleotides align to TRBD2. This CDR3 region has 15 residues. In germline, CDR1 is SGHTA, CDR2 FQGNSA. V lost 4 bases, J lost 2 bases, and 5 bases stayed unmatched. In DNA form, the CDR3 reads TGTGCCAGCAGCTCCAGCGGGACTACCTACAATGAGCAGTTCTTC. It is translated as CASSSSGTTYNEQFF.

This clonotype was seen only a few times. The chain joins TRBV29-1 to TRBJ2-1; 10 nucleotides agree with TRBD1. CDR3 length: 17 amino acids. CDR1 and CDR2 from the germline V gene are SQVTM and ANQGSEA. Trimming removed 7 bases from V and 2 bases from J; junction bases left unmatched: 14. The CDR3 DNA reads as TGCAGCGCCCCGGGACAGGGGAGGGTTTCGACCTACAATGAGCAGTTCTTC. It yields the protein CSAPGQGRVSTYNEQFF.